The 10 T cell receptor beta chains reported below all come from one sample, sequenced in a study of siplizumab effects on memory and regulatory T cells. The protocol was immunoSEQ multiplex PCR, while the TCRdb copy is restricted to in-frame clones and leaves out a portion. There are 90,000 to 120,000 clones in the sample; 75% to 95% occur only once, and about 2.6% lies in the top ten. Specimen: CD4+ T cells sorted from blood. The receptors were sampled from a human donor in good health. Some clones in this sample may be carry-over from other donors' samples.

The rearrangement links TRBV5-1 to TRBJ2-4; TRBD2 matches at 10 bases. CDR1 is SGHRS, CDR2 YFSETQ, per germline. The CDR3 runs 17 residues. V lost 3 bases, J lost 0 bases, and 6 bases stayed unmatched. CDR3 loop: CASSSLAGDLAKNIQYF. DNA for the CDR3: TGCGCCAGCAGCTCCCTAGCGGGGGATTTAGCCAAAAACATTCAGTACTTC.

V gene TRBV6-1 combines with J gene TRBJ2-2; tentative D call: TRBD2 (5 bases). This CDR3 is built from 12 residues. Germline CDR1 MNHNS, CDR2 SASEGT. V was pared by 6 bases and J by 5 bases, with 7 bases between. The CDR3 region is CASSRGTGELFF. CDR3 coding DNA: TGTGCCAGCAGCCGGGGTACCGGGGAGCTGTTTTTT.

The V gene is TRBV2, the J gene TRBJ2-3, with TRBD2 matching 9 bases. The CDR3 loop spans 14 amino acids. The germline CDR1 and CDR2 sequences are SNHLY and FYNNEI. V was clipped by 6 bases and J by 0 bases; unmatched bases: 1. The CDR3 bases are TGTGCCAGCAGACTAGCGGGTAGCACAGATACGCAGTATTTT. Translation: CASRLAGSTDTQYF.

The chain joins TRBV7-3 to TRBJ2-5; D is undetermined. The CDR3 is 14 residues long. Germline CDR1 reads SGHTA; CDR2 reads FQGTGA. The germline V and J ends were trimmed by 5 bases and 2 bases, with 12 bases remaining between them. CDR3: CASSPAGRQETQYF. For the CDR3, the DNA is TGTGCCAGCAGCCCGGCCGGACGGCAAGAGACCCAGTACTTC.

This rearrangement joins TRBV19 to TRBJ2-1; TRBD2 aligns across 13 bases. Germline lookup yields CDR1 LNHDA and CDR2 SQIVND (reference sequence). J lost 7 bases, V lost 3 bases, and 9 bases had no gene match. The CDR3 has 17 amino acids. CDR3 in DNA: TGTGCCAGTAGTATCCTTAGGACTAGCGGGAGAGGGAATGAGCAGTTCTTC. Its protein is CASSILRTSGRGNEQFF.

The CDR3 nucleotides read TGTGCCAGCAGCTTGGGAGGCGTTTTCACAGATACGCAGTATTTT. Protein sequence: CASSLGGVFTDTQYF. The V call is TRBV5-6, the J call TRBJ2-3; no definite D call. Germline CDR1 SGHDT, CDR2 YYEEEE. This CDR3 spans 15 amino acids. Between the trimmed V and J ends, which lost 0 bases and 2 bases, there was a span of 10 bases. Variable domain in full (rest from reference TRBV5-6 and TRBJ2-3): DAGVTQSPTHLIKTRGQQVTLRCSPKSGHDTVSWYQQALGQGPQFIFQYYEEEERQRGNFPDRFSGHQFPNYSSELNVNALLLGDSALYLCASSLGGVFTDTQYFGPGTRLTVL.

Of note for this clone: At one end the junction does not follow the germline gene, possibly because of a read error. The chain joins TRBV7-7 to TRBJ1-3, with D unresolved. CDR3 length equals 15 residues. Germline CDR1 SSHAT, CDR2 FNYEAQ (reference sequence). The CDR3 DNA reads as TGTGCTAGCAGCTTAAGTCCAGGTGAAGGAAACACCATATATTTT. Its translation is CASSLSPGEGNTIYF.

The chain recombines TRBV9 with TRBJ2-1; either TRBD1 or TRBD2 may supply D (6 bases each). This CDR3 region has 17 residues. V gave up 3 bases and J gave up 1 base, with 17 bases separating them. The germline V gene encodes CDR1 SGDLS and CDR2 YYNGEE. For the CDR3, the DNA is TGTGCCAGCAGCGCGGGTCTACGAGGGGGGTCCTACAATGAGCAGTTCTTC. Its protein product is CASSAGLRGGSYNEQFF. Full variable domain (missing parts from reference TRBV9 and TRBJ2-1): DSGVTQTPKHLITATGQRVTLRCSPRSGDLSVYWYQQSLDQGLQFLIQYYNGEERAKGNILERFSAQQFPDLHSELNLSSLELGDSALYFCASSAGLRGGSYNEQFFGPGTRLTVL.

The chain carries TRBV11-1 and TRBJ2-7; tentative D call: TRBD1 (6 bases). Germline lookup yields CDR1 SGHAT and CDR2 FQDESV (reference sequence). With 2 bases removed from V and 3 bases from J, the gap between germline ends came to 14 bases. This CDR3 spans 15 amino acids. CDR3 loop: CASSLISDSLYEQYF. The CDR3 DNA is TGTGCCAGCAGCTTAATTTCGGACAGTCTCTACGAGCAGTACTTC. Full variable domain (missing parts from reference TRBV11-1 and TRBJ2-7): EAEVAQSPRYKITEKSQAVAFWCDPISGHATLYWYRQILGQGPELLVQFQDESVVDDSQLPKDRFSAERLKGVDSTLKIQPAELGDSAMYLCASSLISDSLYEQYFGPGTRLTVT.

V gene TRBV19 combines with J gene TRBJ2-3; 11 bases map to TRBD2. The V gene end was trimmed by 3 bases and the J gene end by 4 bases; junction bases not matched to a gene: 9. The V gene's germline CDR1 is LNHDA and CDR2 SQIVND (reference sequence). This CDR3 is 17 amino acids long. DNA of the CDR3: TGTGCCAGTAGTATGACTGGACTAGCGGGTCGCTCAGATACGCAGTATTTT. This encodes CASSMTGLAGRSDTQYF.